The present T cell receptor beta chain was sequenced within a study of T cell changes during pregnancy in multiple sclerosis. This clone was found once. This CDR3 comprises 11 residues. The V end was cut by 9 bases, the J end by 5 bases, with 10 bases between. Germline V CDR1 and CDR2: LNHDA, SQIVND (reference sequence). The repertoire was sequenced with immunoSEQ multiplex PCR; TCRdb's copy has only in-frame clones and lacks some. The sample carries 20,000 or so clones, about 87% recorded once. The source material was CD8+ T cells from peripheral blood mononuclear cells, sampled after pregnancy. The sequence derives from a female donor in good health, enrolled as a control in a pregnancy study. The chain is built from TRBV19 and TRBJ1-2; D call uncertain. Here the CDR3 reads CASHSPYGYTF. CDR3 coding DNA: TGTGCCAGCCACAGCCCTTATGGCTACACCTTC.